What follows is one TCR beta chain and its context. As yet, its antigen is unknown. The data are from a study of T cell responses to AZD1222 COVID-19 vaccine. Study as a whole: Second-dose recipients at about 4 or about 12 weeks were treated as one pooled group. Study-wide results and caveats: Clonal diversity was possibly underestimated, and the donors were mostly white British, with more females. Seropositive AZD1222 recipients at baseline numbered only six or seven. Repertoires were obtained only post-peak T cell response.

Profiling relied on immunoSEQ multiplex PCR, and the TCRdb table lists in-frame clones only, not all of them. The sample lists roughly 28,000 clones; around 90% were seen once. Here the sequenced sample was peripheral blood, taken on day 0 of AZD1222 vaccination. This receptor was taken from an adult in good health.

The CDR3 loop reads CASSQELRGRVDNSPLHF. Written as DNA, the CDR3 is TGCGCCAGCAGCCAAGAGCTCAGGGGTAGAGTCGATAATTCACCCCTCCACTTT. V gene TRBV4-1 combines with J gene TRBJ1-6, with D maybe TRBD1 (6 bases). Trimming removed 0 bases at V and 5 bases at J, with 17 bases between. Germline-derived CDR1 and CDR2 are MGHRA and YSYEKL. This CDR3 region has 18 residues.